The present entry profiles one T cell receptor (beta chain) with its context. Its specificity is not known. The source of the sample is a study of response to subunit inactivated influenza vaccine. Broader study findings: Researchers suggested that each seasonal influenza vaccination recruits few new T cells.

Looked up from germline, CDR1 is DFQATT and CDR2 is SNEGSKA (reference sequence). Trimming took 3 bases from V and 4 from J, leaving 11 bases between them. The CDR3 length is 13 residues. TCRdb re-called the RT-PCR reads with MiXCR, one entry per CDR3 protein. The sample lists some 850,000 distinct CDR3 sequences; about 18% were seen once. This sample comprised PBMCs from blood, obtained roughly 5 days after vaccination. The V and J genes are TRBV20-1 and TRBJ2-3; D uncertain. The receptor comes from a man between 45 and 60 years old who received an inactivated influenza vaccine. CDR3 sequence: CSARIAISDTQYF. CDR3 coding DNA: TGCAGTGCTAGGATTGCGATATCAGATACGCAGTATTTT.